This section outlines one T cell receptor beta chain sequence together with its context. What it binds is not known. These data belong to a study of tumour-infiltrating T cells in Burkitt lymphoma. Study summary: Patients covered every epidemiological subtype of Burkitt lymphoma.

CDR1 is MNHEY, CDR2 SMNVEV, per germline (reference sequence). The V end lost 4 bases, the J end lost 4 bases, and 2 bases lay between the germline ends. The CDR3 length is 10 residues. Study conclusions and caveats: Many Burkitt lymphoma patients shared several public clonotypes.

TCRdb keeps only in-frame clones here, not all; method: immunoSEQ multiplex PCR. The sample lists 4,800 or so clones, less than 15% occurring once. This TCR came from a human donor with Burkitt lymphoma. The rearrangement joins TRBV27 to TRBJ2-7; D gene uncertain. The sample consisted of tumor tissue. CDR3 nucleotides: TGTGCCAGCAGTTATTACGAGCAGTACTTC. Its translation: CASSYYEQYF.